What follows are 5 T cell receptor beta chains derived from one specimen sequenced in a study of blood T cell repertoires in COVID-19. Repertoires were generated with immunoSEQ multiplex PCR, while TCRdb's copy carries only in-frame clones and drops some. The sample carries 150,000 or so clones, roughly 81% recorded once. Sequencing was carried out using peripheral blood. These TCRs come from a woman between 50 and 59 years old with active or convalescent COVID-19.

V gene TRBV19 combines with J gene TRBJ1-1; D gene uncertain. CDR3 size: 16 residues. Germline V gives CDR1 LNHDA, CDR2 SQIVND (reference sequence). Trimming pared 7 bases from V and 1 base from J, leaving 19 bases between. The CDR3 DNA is TGTGCCAGTATTCCAGAGCGGGGAGAACAGAACACTGAAGCTTTCTTT. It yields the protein CASIPERGEQNTEAFF.

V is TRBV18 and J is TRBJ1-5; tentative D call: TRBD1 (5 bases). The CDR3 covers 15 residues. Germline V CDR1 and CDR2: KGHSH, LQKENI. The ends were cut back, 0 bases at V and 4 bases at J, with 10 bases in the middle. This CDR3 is CASSPPGGINQPQHF. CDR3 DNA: TGTGCCAGCTCACCACCGGGGGGGATTAATCAGCCCCAGCATTTT.

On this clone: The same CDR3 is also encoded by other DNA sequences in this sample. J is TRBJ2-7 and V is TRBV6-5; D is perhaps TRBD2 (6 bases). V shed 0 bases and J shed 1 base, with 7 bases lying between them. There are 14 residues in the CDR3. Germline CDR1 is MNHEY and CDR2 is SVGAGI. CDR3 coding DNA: TGTGCCAGCAGTTACTCTCGGGAGTCCTACGAGCAGTACTTC. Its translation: CASSYSRESYEQYF.

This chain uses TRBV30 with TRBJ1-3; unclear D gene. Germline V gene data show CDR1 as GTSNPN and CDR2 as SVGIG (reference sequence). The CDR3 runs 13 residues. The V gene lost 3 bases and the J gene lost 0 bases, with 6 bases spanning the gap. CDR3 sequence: CAWSPNSGNTIYF. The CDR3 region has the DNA TGTGCCTGGAGCCCAAACTCTGGAAACACCATATATTTT.

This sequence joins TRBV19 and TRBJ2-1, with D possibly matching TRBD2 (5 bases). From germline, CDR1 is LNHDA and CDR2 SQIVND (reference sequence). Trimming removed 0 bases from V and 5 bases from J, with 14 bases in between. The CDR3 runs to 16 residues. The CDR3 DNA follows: TGTGCCAGTAGTATAGAGTTGTGGCGGGCAAACAATGAGCAGTTCTTC. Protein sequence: CASSIELWRANNEQFF.